A selection of T cell receptor beta chains follows, all from one sample in a study of technical replicates of blood from a few donors. Libraries were prepared by immunoSEQ multiplex PCR; TCRdb keeps only in-frame clonotypes and omits some of them. The sample contains under 85,000 clones, 93% of which appear only once. Input material: T cells isolated from PBMCs. These receptors all stem from a human donor in good health. Each CDR3 is given with its conserved first and last residue. D genes are given only for firm matches. A clone size is listed for some rows: how often the clone was seen (once, few, many), or a class if it is expanded.

>TRBJ1-4|TRBV27|NA|NA
CASSRQTGEEKLFF
TGTGCCAGCAGCAGACAGACAGGAGAGGAAAAACTGTTTTTT
>TRBJ2-1|TRBV7-9|TRBD1|NA
CASSYEGTGYNEQFF
TGTGCCAGCAGCTACGAGGGGACAGGTTACAATGAGCAGTTCTTC
>TRBJ2-7|TRBV28|NA|NA
CASQGGLFPFPYEQYF
TGTGCCAGCCAAGGGGGTCTGTTCCCCTTTCCCTACGAGCAGTACTTC
>TRBJ1-2|TRBV30|NA|NA
CAWSSPGRGYTF
TGTGCCTGGAGTTCCCCAGGTCGTGGCTACACCTTC
>TRBJ2-7|TRBV28|TRBD1|NA
CASILTGVNEQYF
TGTGCCAGCATATTAACAGGGGTGAACGAGCAGTACTTC
>TRBJ2-7|TRBV19|TRBD1|once
CASSEDRAYEQYF
TGTGCCAGTAGTGAGGACAGGGCCTACGAGCAGTACTTC
>TRBJ1-2|TRBV30|TRBD1|NA
CAGRDRGLKGYTF
TGTGCCGGCCGGGACAGGGGGCTCAAGGGCTACACCTTC
>TRBJ2-7|TRBV5-1|NA|NA
CASSLTAGSVQEQYF
TGCGCCAGCAGCCTGACGGCAGGGTCCGTGCAAGAGCAGTACTTC
>TRBJ2-5|TRBV18|TRBD1|NA
CASSPEQGASWETQYF
TGTGCCAGCTCACCAGAACAGGGGGCGAGTTGGGAGACCCAGTACTTC
>TRBJ2-2|TRBV6-5|NA|NA
CASKNYGELFF
TGTGCCAGCAAAAACTACGGGGAGCTGTTTTTT
>TRBJ2-2|TRBV28|TRBD1|NA
CASSRQGSFGELFF
TGTGCCAGCAGCCGACAGGGGTCTTTCGGGGAGCTGTTTTTT
>TRBJ1-5|TRBV2|NA|NA
CASSEIGRLVSNQPQHF
TGTGCCAGCAGTGAAATAGGCAGACTAGTTAGCAATCAGCCCCAGCATTTT
>TRBJ2-7|TRBV14|NA|NA
CASSQDWGVHYEQYF
TGTGCCAGCAGCCAAGACTGGGGAGTGCACTACGAGCAGTACTTC
>TRBJ2-7|TRBV7-3|TRBD2|NA
CASSPEGSGAYEQYF
TGTGCCAGCAGCCCTGAAGGTAGCGGGGCCTACGAGCAGTACTTC
>TRBJ1-1|TRBV5-1|TRBD1|NA
CASSPHGTGMYGTEAFF
TGCGCCAGCAGCCCGCACGGGACAGGGATGTATGGCACTGAAGCTTTCTTT
>TRBJ2-7|TRBV5-6|NA|NA
CASSQPSDSLYEQYF
TGTGCCAGCAGCCAACCCTCAGACAGTCTCTACGAGCAGTACTTC
>TRBJ2-7|TRBV6-1|TRBD2|NA
CASSAQLAGFSYEQYF
TGTGCCAGCAGTGCCCAACTAGCGGGTTTCTCCTACGAGCAGTACTTC
>TRBJ2-2|TRBV15|NA|NA
CATSSHTGTGELFF
TGTGCCACCAGCAGCCACACAGGGACGGGGGAGCTGTTTTTT
>TRBJ2-7|TRBV11-2|TRBD2|once
CASSHLSGTYEQYF
TGTGCCAGCAGCCACCTTAGCGGGACCTACGAGCAGTACTTC
>TRBJ2-7|TRBV7-6|TRBD2|NA
CASSSSGLAYEQYF
TGTGCCAGCAGCTCTAGCGGCTTGGCCTACGAGCAGTACTTC
>TRBJ1-2|TRBV19|NA|NA
CASSKGGGYTF
TGTGCCAGTAGCAAAGGCGGGGGCTACACCTTC
>TRBJ1-3|TRBV30|NA|NA
CAYFSGNTIYF
TGTGCCTACTTTTCTGGAAACACCATATATTTT
>TRBJ2-5|TRBV5-6|NA|NA
CASSFHRGSQETQYF
TGTGCCAGCAGCTTCCATAGGGGGTCCCAAGAGACCCAGTACTTC
>TRBJ1-2|TRBV2|NA|once
CARKEEGASGYTF
TGTGCCAGGAAAGAGGAGGGTGCCAGTGGCTACACCTTC
>TRBJ2-1|TRBV27|TRBD2|NA
CASTVLAGGDNEQFF
TGTGCCAGCACCGTTCTAGCGGGAGGGGACAATGAGCAGTTCTTC
>TRBJ2-3|TRBV10-3|TRBD2|NA
CAINLGLAKTDTQYF
TGTGCCATCAACCTTGGACTAGCAAAGACAGATACGCAGTATTTT
>TRBJ1-4|TRBV28|NA|NA
CASSSASYIPSATNEKLFF
TGTGCCAGCAGTTCCGCCTCCTACATCCCCAGCGCAACTAATGAAAAACTGTTTTTT